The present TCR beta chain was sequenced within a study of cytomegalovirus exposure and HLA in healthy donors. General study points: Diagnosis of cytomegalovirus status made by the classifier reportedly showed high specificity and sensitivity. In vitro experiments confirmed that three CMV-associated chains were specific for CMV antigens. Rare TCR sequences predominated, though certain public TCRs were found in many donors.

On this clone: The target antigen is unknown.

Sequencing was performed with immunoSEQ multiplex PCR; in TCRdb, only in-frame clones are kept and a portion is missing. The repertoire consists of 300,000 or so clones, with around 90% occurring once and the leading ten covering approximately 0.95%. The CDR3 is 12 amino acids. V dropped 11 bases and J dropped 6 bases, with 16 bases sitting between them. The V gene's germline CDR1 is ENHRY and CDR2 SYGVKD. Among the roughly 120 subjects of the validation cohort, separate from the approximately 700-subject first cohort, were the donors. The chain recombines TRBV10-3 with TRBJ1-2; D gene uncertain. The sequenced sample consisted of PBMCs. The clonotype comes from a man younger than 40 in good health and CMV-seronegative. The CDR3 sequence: CASNAGNDGYTF. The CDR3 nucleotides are TGTGCCTCCAACGCGGGCAACGATGGCTACACCTTC.